The clone carrying this T cell receptor beta chain was found once. Treatment here: 15 to 20 received Ad26.COV2.S at low or high dose, single or two shots; roughly five received placebo; per-sample allocation not given. All samples were drawn on day 63, counting from the first vaccine or placebo injection. This sample was included in a study of Ad26.COV2.S vaccination and SARS-CoV-2 variants. Germline loops: CDR1 GTSNPN, CDR2 SVGIG (reference sequence). V lost 1 base to trimming and J lost 4 bases, with 11 bases between them. The CDR3 is 13 residues long. This table comes from immunoSEQ multiplex PCR, and its TCRdb copy is limited to in-frame clones, with some not included. The table includes around 450,000 clones, 88% detected once.

The sequence was obtained from a person between 18 and 60 years old who received the Ad26.COV2.S COVID-19 vaccine or a placebo. The specimen comprised peripheral blood, sampled in a trial of Ad26.COV2.S vaccine versus placebo. The chain recombines TRBV30 with TRBJ2-7, with a tentative D call TRBD1 (5 bases). CDR3 in DNA: TGTGCCTGGAGTGAAGACAGAAATTACGAGCAGTACTTC. Its protein is CAWSEDRNYEQYF. The full variable domain, completed using reference TRBV30 and TRBJ2-7, is SQTIHQWPATLVQPVGSPLSLECTVEGTSNPNLYWYRQAAGRGLQLLFYSVGIGQISSEVPQNLSASRPQDRQFILSSKKLLLSDSGFYLCAWSEDRNYEQYFGPGTRLTVT.